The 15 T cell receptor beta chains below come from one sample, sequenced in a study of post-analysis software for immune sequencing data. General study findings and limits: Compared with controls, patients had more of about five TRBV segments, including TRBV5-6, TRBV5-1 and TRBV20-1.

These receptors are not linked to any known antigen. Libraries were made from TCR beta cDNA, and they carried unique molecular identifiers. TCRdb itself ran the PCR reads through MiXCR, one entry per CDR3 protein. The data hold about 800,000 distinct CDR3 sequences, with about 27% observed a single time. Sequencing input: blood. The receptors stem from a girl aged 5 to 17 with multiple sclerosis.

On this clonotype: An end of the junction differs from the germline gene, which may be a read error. CDR3 sequence reads: CSVRDRANCGYTF. The CDR3 coding sequence is TGCAGCGTCCGGGACAGGGCCAACTGTGGCTACACCTTC. V gene TRBV29-1 combines with J gene TRBJ1-2, with 9 nucleotides matching TRBD1. Germline values: CDR1 SQVTM, CDR2 ANQGSEA. The CDR3 has 13 amino acids.

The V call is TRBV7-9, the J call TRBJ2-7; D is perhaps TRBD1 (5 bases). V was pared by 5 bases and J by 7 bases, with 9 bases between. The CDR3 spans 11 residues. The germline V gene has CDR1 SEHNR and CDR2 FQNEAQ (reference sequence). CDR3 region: CASSPPGEQYF. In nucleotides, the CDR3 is TGTGCCAGCAGCCCTCCAGGGGAGCAGTACTTC.

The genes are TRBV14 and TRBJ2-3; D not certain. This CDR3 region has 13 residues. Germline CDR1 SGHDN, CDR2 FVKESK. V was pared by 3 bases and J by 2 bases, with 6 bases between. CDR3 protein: CASSHPHTDTQYF. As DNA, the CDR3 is TGTGCCAGCAGCCATCCTCACACAGATACGCAGTATTTT. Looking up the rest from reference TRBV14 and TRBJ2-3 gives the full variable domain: EAGVTQFPSHSVIEKGQTVTLRCDPISGHDNLYWYRRVMGKEIKFLLHFVKESKQDESGMPNNRFLAERTGGTYSTLKVQPAELEDSGVYFCASSHPHTDTQYFGPGTRLTVL.

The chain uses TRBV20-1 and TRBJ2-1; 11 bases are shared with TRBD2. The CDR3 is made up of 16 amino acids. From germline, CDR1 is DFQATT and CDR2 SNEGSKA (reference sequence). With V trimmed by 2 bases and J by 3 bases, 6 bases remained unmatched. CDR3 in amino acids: CSARSLAGGLYNEQFF. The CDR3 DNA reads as TGCAGTGCTAGATCTCTAGCGGGGGGCCTCTACAATGAGCAGTTCTTC.

The CDR3 loop reads CASSLPGGPWNEQFF. The CDR3 DNA follows: TGTGCCAGCAGCTTACCGGGAGGGCCTTGGAATGAGCAGTTCTTC. The chain carries TRBV7-2 and TRBJ2-1; 8 nucleotides agree with TRBD2. The CDR3 length is 15 residues. Per the germline V gene, CDR1 is SGHTA and CDR2 is FQGNSA. Trimming removed 2 bases from V and 7 bases from J; junction bases left unmatched: 7.

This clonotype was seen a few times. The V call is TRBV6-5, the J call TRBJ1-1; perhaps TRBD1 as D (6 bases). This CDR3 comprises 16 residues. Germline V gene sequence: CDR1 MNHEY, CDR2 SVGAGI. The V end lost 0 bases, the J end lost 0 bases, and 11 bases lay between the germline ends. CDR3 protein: CASSYSLGHLNTEAFF. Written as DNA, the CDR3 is TGTGCCAGCAGTTACTCTTTGGGACATTTGAACACTGAAGCTTTCTTT.

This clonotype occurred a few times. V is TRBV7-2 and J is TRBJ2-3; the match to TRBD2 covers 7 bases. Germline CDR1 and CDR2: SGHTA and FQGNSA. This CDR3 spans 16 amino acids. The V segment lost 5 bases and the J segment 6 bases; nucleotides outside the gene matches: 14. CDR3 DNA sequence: TGTGCCAGCAGCCCCCAGGGCGGGAGAGGCAAGGATACGCAGTATTTT. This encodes CASSPQGGRGKDTQYF.

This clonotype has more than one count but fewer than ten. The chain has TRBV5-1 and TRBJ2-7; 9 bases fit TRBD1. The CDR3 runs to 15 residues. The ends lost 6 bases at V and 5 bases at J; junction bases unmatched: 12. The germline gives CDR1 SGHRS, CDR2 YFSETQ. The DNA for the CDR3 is TGCGCCAGCACGCCCAGGAGGACAGGGGACGACGAGCAGTACTTC. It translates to CASTPRRTGDDEQYF.

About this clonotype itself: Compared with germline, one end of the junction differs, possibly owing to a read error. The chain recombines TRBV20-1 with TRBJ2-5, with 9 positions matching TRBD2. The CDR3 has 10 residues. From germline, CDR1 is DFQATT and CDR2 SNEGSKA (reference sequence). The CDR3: CSAILAGVHF. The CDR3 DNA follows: TGCAGTGCTATTTTAGCGGGGGTTCACTTC.

Here the CDR3 reads CASSCSGSADVQYF. As DNA, the CDR3 is TGTGCCAGCAGTTGCAGCGGTAGCGCAGATGTGCAGTATTTT. The gene calls are TRBV12-3 or TRBV12-4 and TRBJ2-3; TRBD2 is a possible D gene (5 bases). Trimming took off 4 bases at V and 11 bases at J, with 19 bases between the two ends. The CDR3 is made up of 14 amino acids.

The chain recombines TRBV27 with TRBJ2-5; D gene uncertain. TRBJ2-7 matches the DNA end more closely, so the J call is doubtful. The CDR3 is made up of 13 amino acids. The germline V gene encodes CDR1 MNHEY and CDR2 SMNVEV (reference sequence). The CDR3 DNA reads TGTGCCAGCAGTTTATCGACCAGCTGCGAGCAGTACTTC. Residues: CASSLSTSCEQYF.

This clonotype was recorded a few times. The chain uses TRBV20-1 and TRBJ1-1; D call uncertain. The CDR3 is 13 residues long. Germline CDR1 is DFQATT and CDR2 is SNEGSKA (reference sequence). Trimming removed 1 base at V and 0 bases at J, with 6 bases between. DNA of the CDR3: TGCAGTGCTAGAGTCTCGATGAACACTGAAGCTTTCTTT. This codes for CSARVSMNTEAFF.

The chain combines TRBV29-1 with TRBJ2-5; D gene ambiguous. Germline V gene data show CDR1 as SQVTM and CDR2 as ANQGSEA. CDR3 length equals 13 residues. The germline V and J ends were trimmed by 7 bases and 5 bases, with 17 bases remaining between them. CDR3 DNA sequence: TGCAGCGGTGCGTTTTCGGCCTCGGAGACCCAGTACTTC. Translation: CSGAFSASETQYF.

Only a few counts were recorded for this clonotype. The chain's CDR3 is CSAHHPGTVTYEQYF. The CDR3 DNA sequence: TGCAGTGCGCACCATCCCGGGACAGTAACTTACGAGCAGTACTTC. This rearrangement joins TRBV20-1 to TRBJ2-5; TRBD1 aligns across 7 bases. The DNA end lines up better with TRBJ2-7; the J call may be wrong. In germline, CDR1 is DFQATT, CDR2 SNEGSKA (reference sequence). The CDR3 sequence is 15 residues long.

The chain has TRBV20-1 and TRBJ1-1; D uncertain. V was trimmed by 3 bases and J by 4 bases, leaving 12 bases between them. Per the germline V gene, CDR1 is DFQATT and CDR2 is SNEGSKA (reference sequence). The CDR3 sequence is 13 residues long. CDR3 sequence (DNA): TGCAGTGCTAGTCTAGGTGGGGTCACTGAAGCTTTCTTT. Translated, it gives CSASLGGVTEAFF.